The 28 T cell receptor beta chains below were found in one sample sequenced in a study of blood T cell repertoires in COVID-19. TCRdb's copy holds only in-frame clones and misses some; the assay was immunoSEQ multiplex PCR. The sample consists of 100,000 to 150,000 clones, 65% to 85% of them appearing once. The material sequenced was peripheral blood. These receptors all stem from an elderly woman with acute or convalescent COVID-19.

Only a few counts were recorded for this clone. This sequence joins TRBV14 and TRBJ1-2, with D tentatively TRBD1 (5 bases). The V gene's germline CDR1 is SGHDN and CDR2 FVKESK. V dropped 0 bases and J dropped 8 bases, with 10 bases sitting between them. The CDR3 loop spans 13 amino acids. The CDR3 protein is CASSQDLGGGYTF. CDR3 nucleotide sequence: TGTGCCAGCAGCCAAGATCTCGGGGGAGGCTACACCTTC.

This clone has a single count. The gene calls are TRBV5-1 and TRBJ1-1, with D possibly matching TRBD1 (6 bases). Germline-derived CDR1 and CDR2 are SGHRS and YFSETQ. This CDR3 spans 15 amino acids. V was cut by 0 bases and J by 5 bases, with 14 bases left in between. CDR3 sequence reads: CASSLGAGAETEAFF. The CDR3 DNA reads TGCGCCAGCAGCTTGGGCGCGGGGGCGGAGACTGAAGCTTTCTTT. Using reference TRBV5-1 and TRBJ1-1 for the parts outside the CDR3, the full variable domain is KAGVTQTPRYLIKTRGQQVTLSCSPISGHRSVSWYQQTPGQGLQFLFEYFSETQRNKGNFPGRFSGRQFSNSRSEMNVSTLELGDSALYLCASSLGAGAETEAFFGQGTRLTVV.

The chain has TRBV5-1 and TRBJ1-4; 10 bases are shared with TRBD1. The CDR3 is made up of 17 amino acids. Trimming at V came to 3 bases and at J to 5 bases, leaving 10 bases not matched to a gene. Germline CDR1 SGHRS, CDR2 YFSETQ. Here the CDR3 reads CASSSRGTGVSNEKLFF. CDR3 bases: TGCGCCAGCAGCTCGCGCGGGACAGGGGTTTCGAATGAAAAACTGTTTTTT.

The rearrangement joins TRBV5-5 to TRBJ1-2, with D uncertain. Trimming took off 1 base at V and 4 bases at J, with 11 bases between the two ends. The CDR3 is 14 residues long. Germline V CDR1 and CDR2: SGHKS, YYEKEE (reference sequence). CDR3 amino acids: CASSLPQRAYGYTF. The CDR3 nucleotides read TGTGCCAGCAGCTTGCCCCAGAGGGCCTATGGCTACACCTTC.

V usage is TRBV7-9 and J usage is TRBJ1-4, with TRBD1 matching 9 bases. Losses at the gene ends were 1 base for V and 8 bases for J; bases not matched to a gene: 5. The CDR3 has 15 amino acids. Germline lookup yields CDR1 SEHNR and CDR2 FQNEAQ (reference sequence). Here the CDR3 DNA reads TGTGCCAGCAGCTTAGGGGGGACAGGGAACGAAAAACTGTTTTTT. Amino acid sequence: CASSLGGTGNEKLFF.

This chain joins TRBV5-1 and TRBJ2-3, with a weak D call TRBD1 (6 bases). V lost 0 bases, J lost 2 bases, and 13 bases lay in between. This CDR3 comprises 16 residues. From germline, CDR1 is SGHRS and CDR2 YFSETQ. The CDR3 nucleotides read TGCGCCAGCAGCTTGGCTGGGCAGGGGATCACAGATACGCAGTATTTT. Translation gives CASSLAGQGITDTQYF.

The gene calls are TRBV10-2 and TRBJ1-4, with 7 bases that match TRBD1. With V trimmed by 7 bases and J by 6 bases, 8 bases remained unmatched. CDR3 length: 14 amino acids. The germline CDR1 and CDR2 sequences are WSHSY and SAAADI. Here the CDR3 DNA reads TGCGCCAGCAACCCGGCAGGGGGGCATGAAAAACTGTTTTTT. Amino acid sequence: CASNPAGGHEKLFF.

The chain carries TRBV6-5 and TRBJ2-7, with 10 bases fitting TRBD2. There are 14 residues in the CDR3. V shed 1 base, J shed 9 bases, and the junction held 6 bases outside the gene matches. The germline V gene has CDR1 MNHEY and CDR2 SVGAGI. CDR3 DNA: TGTGCCAGCAGTTACTTACCCGGGACTAGCGTGCAGTACTTC. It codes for CASSYLPGTSVQYF.

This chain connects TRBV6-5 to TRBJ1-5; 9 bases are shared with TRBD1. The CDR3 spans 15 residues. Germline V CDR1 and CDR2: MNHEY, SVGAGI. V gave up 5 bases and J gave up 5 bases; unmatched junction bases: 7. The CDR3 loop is CASSTVRDRDQPQHF. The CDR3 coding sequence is TGTGCCAGCAGTACAGTCCGGGACAGGGATCAGCCCCAGCATTTT.

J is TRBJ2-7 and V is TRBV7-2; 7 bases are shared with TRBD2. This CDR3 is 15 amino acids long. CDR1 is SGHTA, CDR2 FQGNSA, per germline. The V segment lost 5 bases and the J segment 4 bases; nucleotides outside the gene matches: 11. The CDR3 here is CASSLSWRESYEQYF. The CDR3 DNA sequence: TGTGCCAGCAGCCTAAGCTGGCGGGAGAGTTACGAGCAGTACTTC.

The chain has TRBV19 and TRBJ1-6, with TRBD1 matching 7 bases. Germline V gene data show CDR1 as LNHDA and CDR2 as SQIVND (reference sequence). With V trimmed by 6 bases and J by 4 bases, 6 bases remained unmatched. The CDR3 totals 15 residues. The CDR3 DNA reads TGTGCCAGTAGGCCGGACAGGCTGTATAATTCACCCCTCCACTTT. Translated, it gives CASRPDRLYNSPLHF.

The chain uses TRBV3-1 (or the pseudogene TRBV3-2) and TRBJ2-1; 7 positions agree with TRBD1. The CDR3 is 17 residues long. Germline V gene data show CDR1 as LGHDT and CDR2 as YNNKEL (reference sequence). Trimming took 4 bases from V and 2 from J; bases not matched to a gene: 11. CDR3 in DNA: TGTGCCAGCAGCCCAGGTCGGGGACAGCATCCCTACAATGAGCAGTTCTTC. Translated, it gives CASSPGRGQHPYNEQFF.

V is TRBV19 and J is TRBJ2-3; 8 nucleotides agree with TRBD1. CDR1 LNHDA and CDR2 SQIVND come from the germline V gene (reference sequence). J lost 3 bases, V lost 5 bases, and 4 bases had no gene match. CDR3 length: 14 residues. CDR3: CASSQDRETDTQYF. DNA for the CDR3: TGTGCCAGTAGTCAGGACAGGGAGACAGATACGCAGTATTTT.

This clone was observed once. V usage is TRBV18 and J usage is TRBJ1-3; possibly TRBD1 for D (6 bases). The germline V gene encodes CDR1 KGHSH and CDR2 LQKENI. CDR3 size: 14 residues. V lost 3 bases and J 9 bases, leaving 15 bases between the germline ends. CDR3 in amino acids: CASSPQWGPGTIYF. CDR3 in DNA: TGTGCCAGCTCACCGCAGTGGGGGCCGGGCACCATATATTTT.

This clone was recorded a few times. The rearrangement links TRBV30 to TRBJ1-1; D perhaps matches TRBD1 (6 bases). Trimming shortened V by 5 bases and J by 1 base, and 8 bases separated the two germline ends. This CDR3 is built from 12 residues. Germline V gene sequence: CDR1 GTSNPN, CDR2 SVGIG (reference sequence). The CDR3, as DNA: TGTGCCTGGCGACAGGAGAACACTGAAGCTTTCTTT. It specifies CAWRQENTEAFF.

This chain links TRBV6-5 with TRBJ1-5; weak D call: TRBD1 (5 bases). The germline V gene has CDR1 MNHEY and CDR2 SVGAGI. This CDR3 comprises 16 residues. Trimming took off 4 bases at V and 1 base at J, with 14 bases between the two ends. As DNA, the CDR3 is TGTGCCAGCAGTTTGGGGGGAGGGTGGAGCAATCAGCCCCAGCATTTT. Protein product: CASSLGGGWSNQPQHF.

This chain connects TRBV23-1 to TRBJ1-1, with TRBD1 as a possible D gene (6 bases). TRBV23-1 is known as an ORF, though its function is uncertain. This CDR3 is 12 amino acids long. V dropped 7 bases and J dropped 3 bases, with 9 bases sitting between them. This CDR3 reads CASTGGHTEAFF. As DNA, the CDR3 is TGCGCCAGCACGGGGGGGCACACTGAAGCTTTCTTT.

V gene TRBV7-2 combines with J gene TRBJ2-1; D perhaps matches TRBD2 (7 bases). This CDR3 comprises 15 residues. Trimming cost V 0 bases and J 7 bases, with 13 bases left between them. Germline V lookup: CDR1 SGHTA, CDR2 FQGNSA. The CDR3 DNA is TGTGCCAGCAGCTTAGCGGGGGGGCAGTCGAATGAGCAGTTCTTC. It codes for CASSLAGGQSNEQFF. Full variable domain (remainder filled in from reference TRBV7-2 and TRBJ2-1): GAGVSQSPSNKVTEKGKDVELRCDPISGHTALYWYRQSLGQGLEFLIYFQGNSAPDKSGLPSDRFSAERTGGSVSTLTIQRTQQEDSAVYLCASSLAGGQSNEQFFGPGTRLTVL.

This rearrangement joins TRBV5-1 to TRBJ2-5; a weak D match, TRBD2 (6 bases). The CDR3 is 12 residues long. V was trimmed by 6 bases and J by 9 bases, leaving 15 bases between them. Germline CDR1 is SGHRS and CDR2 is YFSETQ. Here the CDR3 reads CASIGAGGAQYF. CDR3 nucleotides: TGCGCCAGCATAGGAGCCGGGGGAGCCCAGTACTTC.

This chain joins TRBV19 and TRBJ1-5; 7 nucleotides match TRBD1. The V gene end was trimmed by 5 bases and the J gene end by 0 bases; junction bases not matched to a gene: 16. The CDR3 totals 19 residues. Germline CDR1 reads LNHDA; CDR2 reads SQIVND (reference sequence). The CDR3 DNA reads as TGTGCCAGTAGTCCCTCCCCGGACAGGTTCTCATATAGCAATCAGCCCCAGCATTTT. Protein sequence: CASSPSPDRFSYSNQPQHF.

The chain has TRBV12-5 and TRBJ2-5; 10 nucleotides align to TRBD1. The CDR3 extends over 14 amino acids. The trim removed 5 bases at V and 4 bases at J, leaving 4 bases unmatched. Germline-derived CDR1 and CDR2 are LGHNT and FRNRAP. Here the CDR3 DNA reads TGTGCTAGTGGTATTGGACAGGGGGTAGAGACCCAGTACTTC. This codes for CASGIGQGVETQYF.

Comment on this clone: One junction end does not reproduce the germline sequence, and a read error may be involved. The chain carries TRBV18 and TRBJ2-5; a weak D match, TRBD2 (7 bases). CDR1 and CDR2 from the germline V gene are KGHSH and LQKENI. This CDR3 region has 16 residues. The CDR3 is CAGSPPHGGRKETQYF. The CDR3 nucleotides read TGTGCCGGCTCACCACCCCACGGGGGGCGTAAAGAGACCCAGTACTTC.

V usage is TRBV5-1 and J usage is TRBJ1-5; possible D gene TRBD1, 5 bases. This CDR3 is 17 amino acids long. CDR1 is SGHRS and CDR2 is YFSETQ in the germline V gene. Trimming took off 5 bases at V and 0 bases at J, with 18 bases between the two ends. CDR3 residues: CASRLDAGGNSNQPQHF. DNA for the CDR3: TGCGCCAGCAGGCTGGATGCGGGGGGGAATAGCAATCAGCCCCAGCATTTT.

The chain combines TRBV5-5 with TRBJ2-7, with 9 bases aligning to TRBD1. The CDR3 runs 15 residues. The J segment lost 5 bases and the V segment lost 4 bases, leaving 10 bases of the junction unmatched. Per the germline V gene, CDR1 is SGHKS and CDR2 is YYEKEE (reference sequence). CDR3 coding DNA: TGTGCCAGCAGCCTTGCGGGACAGGGTGTACACGAGCAGTACTTC. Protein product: CASSLAGQGVHEQYF. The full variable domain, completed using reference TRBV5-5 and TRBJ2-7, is DAGVTQSPTHLIKTRGQQVTLRCSPISGHKSVSWYQQVLGQGPQFIFQYYEKEERGRGNFPDRFSARQFPNYSSELNVNALLLGDSALYLCASSLAGQGVHEQYFGPGTRLTVT.

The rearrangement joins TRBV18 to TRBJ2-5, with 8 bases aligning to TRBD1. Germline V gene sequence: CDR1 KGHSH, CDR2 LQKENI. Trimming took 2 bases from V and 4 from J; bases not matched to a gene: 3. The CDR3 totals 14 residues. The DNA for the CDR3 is TGTGCCAGCTCACCAGGACAGGGAGCAGAGACCCAGTACTTC. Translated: CASSPGQGAETQYF. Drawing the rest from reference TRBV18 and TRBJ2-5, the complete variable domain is NAGVMQNPRHLVRRRGQEARLRCSPMKGHSHVYWYRQLPEEGLKFMVYLQKENIIDESGMPKERFSAEFPKEGPSILRIQQVVRGDSAAYFCASSPGQGAETQYFGPGTRLLVL.

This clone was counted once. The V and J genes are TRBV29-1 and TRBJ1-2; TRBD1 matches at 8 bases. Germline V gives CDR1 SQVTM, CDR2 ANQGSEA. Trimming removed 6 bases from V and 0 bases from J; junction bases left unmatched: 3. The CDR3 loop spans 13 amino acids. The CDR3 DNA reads TGCAGCGTCGGGACAGGTACTAACTATGGCTACACCTTC. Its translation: CSVGTGTNYGYTF.

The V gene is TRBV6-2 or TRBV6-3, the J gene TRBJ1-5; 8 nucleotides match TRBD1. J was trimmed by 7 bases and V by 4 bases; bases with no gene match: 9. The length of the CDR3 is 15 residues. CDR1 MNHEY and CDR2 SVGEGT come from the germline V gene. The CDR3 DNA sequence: TGTGCCAGCAGTTGGGGCAGGGGGCCCCGGCAGCCCCAGCATTTT. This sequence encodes CASSWGRGPRQPQHF.

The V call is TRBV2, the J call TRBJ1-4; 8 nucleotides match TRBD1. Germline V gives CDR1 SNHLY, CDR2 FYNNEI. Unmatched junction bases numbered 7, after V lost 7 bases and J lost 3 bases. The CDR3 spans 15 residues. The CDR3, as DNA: TGTGCCAGCAACGCGCAGGGGGCTCCTAATGAAAAACTGTTTTTT. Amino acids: CASNAQGAPNEKLFF.